By proportion, the clone carrying this TCR beta chain is medium-sized. The antigen is unknown. The TRBV12-4/TRBJ1-2 clonotypes were amplified using barcode primers with ligated adaptors. TCRdb called the multiplex PCR reads again in MiXCR, with one record for every CDR3 protein. The top ten clones hold roughly 27% of a sample with hundreds of distinct CDR3 sequences, about 0.38% of them seen once. Findings of the study overall: The TCR gene usage of tumor memory CD4+ T cells clustered together with blood and lymph node memory CD4+ cells and with lymph node naive CD4+ cells.

This CDR3 has 13 residues. V dropped 1 base and J dropped 8 bases, with 11 bases sitting between them. Tregs were sorted as CD4+CD25+CD127-/low cells. Specimen: tumor-infiltrating Tregs sorted from the breast tumor. The chain has TRBV12-3 or TRBV12-4 and TRBJ1-2; tentatively, D is TRBD1 (6 bases). The clonotype originates from a female donor with breast cancer. The CDR3 DNA follows: TGTGCCAGCAGTTTAGACAGGGATGGAGGCTACACCTTC. This encodes CASSLDRDGGYTF.